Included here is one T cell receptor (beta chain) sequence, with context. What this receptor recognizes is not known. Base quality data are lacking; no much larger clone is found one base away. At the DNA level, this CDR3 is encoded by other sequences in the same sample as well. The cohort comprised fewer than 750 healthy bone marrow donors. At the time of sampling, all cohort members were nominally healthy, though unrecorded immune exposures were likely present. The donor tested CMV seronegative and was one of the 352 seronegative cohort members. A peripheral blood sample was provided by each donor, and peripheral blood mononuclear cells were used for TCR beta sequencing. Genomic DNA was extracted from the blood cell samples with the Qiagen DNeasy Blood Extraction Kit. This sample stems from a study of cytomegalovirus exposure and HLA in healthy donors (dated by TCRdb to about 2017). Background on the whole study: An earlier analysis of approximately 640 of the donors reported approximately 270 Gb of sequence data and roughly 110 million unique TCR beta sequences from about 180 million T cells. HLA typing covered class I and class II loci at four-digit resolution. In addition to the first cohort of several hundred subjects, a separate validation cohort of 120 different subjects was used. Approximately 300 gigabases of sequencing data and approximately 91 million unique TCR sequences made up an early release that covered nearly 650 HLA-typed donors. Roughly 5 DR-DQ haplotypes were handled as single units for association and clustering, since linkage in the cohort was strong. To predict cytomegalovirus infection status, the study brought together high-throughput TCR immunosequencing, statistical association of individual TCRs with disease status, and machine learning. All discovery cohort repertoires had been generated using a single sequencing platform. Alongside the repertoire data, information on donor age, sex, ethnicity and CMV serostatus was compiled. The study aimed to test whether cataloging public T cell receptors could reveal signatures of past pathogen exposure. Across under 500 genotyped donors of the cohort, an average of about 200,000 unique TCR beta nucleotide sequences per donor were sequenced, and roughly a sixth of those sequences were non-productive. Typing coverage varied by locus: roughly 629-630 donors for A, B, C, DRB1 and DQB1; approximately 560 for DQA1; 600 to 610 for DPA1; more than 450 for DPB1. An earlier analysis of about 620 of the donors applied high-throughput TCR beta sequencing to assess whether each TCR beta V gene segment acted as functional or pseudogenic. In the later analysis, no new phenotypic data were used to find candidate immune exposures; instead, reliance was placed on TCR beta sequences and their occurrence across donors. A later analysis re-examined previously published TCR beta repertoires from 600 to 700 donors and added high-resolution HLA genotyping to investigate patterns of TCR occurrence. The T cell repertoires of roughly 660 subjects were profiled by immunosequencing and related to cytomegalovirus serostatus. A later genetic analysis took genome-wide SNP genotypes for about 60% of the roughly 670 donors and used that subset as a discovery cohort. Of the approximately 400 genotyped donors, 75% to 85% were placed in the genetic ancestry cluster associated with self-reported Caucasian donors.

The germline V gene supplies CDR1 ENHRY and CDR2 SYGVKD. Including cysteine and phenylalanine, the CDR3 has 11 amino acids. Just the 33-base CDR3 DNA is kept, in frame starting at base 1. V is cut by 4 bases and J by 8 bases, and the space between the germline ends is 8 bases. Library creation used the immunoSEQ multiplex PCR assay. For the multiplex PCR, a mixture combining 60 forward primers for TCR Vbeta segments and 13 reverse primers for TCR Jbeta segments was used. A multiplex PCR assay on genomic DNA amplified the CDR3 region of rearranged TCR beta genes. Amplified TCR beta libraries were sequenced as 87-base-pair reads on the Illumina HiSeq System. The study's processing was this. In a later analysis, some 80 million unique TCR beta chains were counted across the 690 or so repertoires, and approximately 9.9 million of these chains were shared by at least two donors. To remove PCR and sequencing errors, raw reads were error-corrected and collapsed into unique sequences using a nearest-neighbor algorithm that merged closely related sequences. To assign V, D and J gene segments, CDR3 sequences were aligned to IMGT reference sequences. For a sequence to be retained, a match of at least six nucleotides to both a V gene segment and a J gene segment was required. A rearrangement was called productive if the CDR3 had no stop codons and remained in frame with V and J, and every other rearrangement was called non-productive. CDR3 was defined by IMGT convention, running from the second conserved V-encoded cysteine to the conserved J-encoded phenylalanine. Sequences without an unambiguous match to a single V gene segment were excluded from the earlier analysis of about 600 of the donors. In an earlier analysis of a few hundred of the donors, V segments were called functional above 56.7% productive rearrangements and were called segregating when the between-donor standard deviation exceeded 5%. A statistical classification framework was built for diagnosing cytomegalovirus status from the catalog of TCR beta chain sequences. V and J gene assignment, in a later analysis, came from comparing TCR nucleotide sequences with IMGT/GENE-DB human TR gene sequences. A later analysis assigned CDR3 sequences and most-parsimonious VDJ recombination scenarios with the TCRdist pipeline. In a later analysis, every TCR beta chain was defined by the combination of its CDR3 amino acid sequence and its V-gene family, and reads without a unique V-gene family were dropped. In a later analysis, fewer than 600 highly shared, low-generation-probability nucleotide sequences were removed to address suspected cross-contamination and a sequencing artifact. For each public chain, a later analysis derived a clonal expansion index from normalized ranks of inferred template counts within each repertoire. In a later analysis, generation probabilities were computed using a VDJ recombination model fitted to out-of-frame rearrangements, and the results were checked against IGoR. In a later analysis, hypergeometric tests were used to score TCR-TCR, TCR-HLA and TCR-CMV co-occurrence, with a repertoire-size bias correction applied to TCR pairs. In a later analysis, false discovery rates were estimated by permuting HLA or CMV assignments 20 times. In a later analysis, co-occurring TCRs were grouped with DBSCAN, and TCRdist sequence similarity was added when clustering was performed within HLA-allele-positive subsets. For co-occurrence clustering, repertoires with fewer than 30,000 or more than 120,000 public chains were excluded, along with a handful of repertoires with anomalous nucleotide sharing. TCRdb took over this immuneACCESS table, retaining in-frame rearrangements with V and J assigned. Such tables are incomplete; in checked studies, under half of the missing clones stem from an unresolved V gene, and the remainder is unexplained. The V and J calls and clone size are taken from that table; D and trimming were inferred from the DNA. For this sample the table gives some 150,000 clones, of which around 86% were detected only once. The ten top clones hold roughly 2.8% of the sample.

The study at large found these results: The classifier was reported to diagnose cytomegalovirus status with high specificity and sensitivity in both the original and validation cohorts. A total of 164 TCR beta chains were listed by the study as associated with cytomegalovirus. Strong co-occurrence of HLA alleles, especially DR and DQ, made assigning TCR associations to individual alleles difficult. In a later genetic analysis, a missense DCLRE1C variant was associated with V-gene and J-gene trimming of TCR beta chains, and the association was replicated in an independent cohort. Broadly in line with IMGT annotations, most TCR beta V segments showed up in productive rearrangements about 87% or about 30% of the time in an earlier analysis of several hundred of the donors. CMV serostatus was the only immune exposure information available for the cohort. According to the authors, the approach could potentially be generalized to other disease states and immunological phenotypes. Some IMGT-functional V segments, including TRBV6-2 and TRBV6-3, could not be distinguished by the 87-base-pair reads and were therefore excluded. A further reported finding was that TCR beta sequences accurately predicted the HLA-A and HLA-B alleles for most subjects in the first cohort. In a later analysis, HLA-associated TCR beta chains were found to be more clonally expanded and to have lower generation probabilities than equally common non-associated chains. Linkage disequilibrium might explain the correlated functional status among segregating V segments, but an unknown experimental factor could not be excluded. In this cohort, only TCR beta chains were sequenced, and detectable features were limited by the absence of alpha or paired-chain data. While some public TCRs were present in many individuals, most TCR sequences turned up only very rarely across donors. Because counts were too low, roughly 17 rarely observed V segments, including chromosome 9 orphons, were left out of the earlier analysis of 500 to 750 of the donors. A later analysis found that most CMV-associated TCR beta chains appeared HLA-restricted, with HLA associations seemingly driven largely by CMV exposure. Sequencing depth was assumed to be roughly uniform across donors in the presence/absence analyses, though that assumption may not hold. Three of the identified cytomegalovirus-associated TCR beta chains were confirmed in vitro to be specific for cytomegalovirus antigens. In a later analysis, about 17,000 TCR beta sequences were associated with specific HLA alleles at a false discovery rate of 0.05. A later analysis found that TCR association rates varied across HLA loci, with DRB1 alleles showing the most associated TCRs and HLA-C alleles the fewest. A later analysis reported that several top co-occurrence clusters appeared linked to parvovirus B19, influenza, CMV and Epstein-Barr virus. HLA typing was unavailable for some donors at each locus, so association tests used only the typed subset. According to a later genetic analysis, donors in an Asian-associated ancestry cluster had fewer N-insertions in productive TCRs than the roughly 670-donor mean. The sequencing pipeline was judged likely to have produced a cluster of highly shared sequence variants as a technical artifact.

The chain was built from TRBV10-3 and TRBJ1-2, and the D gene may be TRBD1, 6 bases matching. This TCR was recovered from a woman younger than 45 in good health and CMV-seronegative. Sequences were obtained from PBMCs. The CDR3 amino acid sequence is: CAISVDRGYTF. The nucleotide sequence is TGTGCCATCAGTGTGGACAGAGGCTACACCTTC.